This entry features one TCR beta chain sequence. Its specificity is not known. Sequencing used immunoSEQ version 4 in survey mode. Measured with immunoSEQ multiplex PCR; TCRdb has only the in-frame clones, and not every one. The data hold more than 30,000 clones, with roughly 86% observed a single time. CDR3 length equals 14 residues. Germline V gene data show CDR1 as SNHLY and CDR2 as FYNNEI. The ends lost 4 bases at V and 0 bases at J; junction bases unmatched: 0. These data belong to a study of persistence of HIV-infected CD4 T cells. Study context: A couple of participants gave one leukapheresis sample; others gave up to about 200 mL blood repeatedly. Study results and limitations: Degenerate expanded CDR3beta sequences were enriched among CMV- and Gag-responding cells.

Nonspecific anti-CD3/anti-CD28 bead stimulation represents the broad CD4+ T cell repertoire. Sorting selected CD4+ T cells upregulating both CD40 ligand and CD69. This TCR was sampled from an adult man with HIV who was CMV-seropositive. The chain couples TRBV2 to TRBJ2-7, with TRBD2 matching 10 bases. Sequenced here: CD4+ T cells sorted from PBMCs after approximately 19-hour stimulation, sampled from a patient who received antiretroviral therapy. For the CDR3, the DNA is TGTGCCAGCAGTGGACTAGCGGGCTCCTACGAGCAGTACTTC. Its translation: CASSGLAGSYEQYF. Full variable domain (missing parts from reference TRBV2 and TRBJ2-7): EPEVTQTPSHQVTQMGQEVILRCVPISNHLYFYWYRQILGQKVEFLVSFYNNEISEKSEIFDDQFSVERPDGSNFTLKIRSTKLEDSAMYFCASSGLAGSYEQYFGPGTRLTVT.